The T cell receptor (beta chain) under discussion was sequenced for a study of shared T cell receptors in the human thymus. V lost 0 bases and J lost 6; bases outside the gene matches: 4. In germline, CDR1 is LGHNA, CDR2 YSLEER. The CDR3 runs to 15 residues. TCRdb keeps only in-frame clones here, not all; method: immunoSEQ multiplex PCR. The sample includes roughly 700,000 clones, roughly 90% of them seen just once. The same data also went into a second study, on human thymus T cells. That work contributes: The sample donors, healthy Finnish infants, were having corrective surgery for congenital heart defects. The source of the thymus tissue was resections taken during corrective heart surgery. Use of V and J genes seemed skewed within the thymic and blood repertoires. Related work found strong thymic repertoire overlap between unrelated individuals.

Sequencing was carried out using thymocytes. The chain employs TRBV4-3 and TRBJ2-7, with TRBD2 matching over 11 bases. This clonotype was obtained from a boy less than two years old with a congenital heart defect. CDR3 amino acids: CASSQDSGRAFEQYF. In nucleotides, the CDR3 is TGCGCCAGCAGCCAAGATAGCGGGAGGGCCTTCGAGCAGTACTTC.